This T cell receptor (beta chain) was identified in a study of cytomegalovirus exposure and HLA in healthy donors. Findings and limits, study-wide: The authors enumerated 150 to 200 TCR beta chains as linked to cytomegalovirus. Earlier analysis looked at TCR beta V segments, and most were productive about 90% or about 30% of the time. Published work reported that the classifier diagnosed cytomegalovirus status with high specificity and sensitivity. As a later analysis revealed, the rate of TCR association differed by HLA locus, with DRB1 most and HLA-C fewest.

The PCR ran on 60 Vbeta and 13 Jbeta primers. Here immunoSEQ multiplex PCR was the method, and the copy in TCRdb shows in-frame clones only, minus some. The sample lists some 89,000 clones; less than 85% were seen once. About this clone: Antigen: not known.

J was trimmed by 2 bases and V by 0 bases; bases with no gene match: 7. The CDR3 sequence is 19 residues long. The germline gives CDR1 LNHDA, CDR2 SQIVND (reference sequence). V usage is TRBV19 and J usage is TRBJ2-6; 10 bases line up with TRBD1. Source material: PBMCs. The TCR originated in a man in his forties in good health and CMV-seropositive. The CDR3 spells CASSIDKFGTGAGANVLTF. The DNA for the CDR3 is TGTGCCAGTAGTATAGATAAGTTTGGGACAGGGGCTGGGGCCAACGTCCTGACTTTC.